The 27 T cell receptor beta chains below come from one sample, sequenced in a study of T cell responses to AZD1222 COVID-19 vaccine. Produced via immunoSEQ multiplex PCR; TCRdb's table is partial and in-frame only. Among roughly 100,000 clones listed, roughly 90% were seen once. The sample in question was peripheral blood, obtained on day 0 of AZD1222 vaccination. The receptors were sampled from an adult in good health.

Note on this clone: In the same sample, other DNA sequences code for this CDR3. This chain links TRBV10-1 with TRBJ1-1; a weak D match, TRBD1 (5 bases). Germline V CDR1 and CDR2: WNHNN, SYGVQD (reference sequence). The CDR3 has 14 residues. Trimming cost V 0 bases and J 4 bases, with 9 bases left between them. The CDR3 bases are TGCGCCAGCAGTGAGTCTGGGGGGGGCACTGAAGCTTTCTTT. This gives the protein CASSESGGGTEAFF.

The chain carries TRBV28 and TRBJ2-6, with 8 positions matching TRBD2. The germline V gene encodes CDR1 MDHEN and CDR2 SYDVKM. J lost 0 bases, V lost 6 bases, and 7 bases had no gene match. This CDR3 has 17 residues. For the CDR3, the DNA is TGTGCCAGCAGCCCAGTTGCGGGAGGCTCTGGGGCCAACGTCCTGACTTTC. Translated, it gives CASSPVAGGSGANVLTF. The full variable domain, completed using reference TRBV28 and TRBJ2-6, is DVKVTQSSRYLVKRTGEKVFLECVQDMDHENMFWYRQDPGLGLRLIYFSYDVKMKEKGDIPEGYSVSREKKERFSLILESASTNQTSMYLCASSPVAGGSGANVLTFGAGSRLTVL.

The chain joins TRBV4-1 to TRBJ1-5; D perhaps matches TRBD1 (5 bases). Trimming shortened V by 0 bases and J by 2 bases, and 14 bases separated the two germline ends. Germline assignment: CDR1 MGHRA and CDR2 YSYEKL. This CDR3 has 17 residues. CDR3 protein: CASSQDLTGGGNQPQHF. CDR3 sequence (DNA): TGCGCCAGCAGCCAAGATCTAACCGGAGGGGGCAATCAGCCCCAGCATTTT.

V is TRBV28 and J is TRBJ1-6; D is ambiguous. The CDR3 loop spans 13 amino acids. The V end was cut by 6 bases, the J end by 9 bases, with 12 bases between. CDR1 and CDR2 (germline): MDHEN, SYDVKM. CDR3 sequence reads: CASRREGSSPLHF. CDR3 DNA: TGTGCCAGCAGAAGGGAGGGAAGTTCACCCCTCCACTTT.

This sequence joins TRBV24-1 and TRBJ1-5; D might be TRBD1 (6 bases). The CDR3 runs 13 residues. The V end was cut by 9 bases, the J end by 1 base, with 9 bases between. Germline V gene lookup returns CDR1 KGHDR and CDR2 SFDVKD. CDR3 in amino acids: CATRGASNQPQHF. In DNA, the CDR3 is TGTGCCACCCGGGGGGCGAGCAATCAGCCCCAGCATTTT.

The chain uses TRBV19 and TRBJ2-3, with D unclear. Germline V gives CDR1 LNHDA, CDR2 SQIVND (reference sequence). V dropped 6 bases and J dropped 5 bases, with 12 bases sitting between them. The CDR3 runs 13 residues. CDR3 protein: CASRSAKRDTQYF. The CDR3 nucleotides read TGTGCCAGTAGATCGGCTAAGAGAGATACGCAGTATTTT.

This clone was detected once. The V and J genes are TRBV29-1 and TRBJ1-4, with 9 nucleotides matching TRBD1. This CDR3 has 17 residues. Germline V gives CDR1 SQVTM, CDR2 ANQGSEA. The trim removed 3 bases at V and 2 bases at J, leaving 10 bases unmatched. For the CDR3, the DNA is TGCAGCGTTGATTCGGACAGGGGAAGAATCACTAATGAAAAACTGTTTTTT. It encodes CSVDSDRGRITNEKLFF. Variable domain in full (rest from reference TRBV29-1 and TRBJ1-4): SAVISQKPSRDICQRGTSLTIQCQVDSQVTMMFWYRQQPGQSLTLIATANQGSEATYESGFVIDKFPISRPNLTFSTLTVSNMSPEDSSIYLCSVDSDRGRITNEKLFFGSGTQLSVL.

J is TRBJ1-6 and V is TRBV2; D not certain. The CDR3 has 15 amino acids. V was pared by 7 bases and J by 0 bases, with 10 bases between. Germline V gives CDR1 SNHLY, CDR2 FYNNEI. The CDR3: CASNPRSSYNSPLHF. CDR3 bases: TGTGCCAGCAATCCCAGGAGCTCCTATAATTCACCCCTCCACTTT.

The CDR3 protein is CASSPRRAGGHGSGELFF. The CDR3 DNA is TGTGCCAGCAGCCCCCGGAGAGCGGGAGGTCACGGATCCGGGGAGCTGTTTTTT. This sequence joins TRBV9 and TRBJ2-2; TRBD2 matches at 9 bases. This CDR3 is 18 amino acids long. The germline V gene encodes CDR1 SGDLS and CDR2 YYNGEE. The V and J ends lost 4 bases and 6 bases, in that order; junction bases with no gene match: 16. The whole variable domain, filled in from reference TRBV9 and TRBJ2-2, reads DSGVTQTPKHLITATGQRVTLRCSPRSGDLSVYWYQQSLDQGLQFLIQYYNGEERAKGNILERFSAQQFPDLHSELNLSSLELGDSALYFCASSPRRAGGHGSGELFFGEGSRLTVL.

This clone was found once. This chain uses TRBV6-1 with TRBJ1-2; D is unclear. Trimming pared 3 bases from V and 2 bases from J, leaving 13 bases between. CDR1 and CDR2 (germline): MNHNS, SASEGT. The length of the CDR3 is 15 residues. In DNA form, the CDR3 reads TGTGCCAGCAGTGAGGGAGGAGGTATGAACTATGGCTACACCTTC. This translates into CASSEGGGMNYGYTF.

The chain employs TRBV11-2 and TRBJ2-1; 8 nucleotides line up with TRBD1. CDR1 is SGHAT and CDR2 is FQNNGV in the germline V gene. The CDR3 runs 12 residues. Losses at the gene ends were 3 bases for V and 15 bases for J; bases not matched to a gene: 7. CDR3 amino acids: CASSFNGGQGFF. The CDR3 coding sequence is TGTGCCAGCAGCTTTAACGGCGGACAGGGGTTCTTC. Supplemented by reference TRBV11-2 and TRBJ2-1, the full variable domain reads EAGVAQSPRYKIIEKRQSVAFWCNPISGHATLYWYQQILGQGPKLLIQFQNNGVVDDSQLPKDRFSAERLKGVDSTLKIQPAKLEDSAVYLCASSFNGGQGFFGPGTRLTVL.

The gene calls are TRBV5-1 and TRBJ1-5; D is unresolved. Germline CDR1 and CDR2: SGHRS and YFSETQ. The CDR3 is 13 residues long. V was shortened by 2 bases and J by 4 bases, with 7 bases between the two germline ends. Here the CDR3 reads CASSFGNNQPQHF. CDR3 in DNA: TGCGCCAGCAGCTTTGGGAATAATCAGCCCCAGCATTTT.

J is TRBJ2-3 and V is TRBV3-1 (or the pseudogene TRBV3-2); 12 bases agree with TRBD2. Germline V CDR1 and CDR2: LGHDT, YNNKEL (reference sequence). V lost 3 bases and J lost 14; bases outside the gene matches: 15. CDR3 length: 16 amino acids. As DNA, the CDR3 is TGTGCCAGCAGCCATCAGACTAGCGGGAGCCCAGCCTGGGCGTATTTT. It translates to CASSHQTSGSPAWAYF.

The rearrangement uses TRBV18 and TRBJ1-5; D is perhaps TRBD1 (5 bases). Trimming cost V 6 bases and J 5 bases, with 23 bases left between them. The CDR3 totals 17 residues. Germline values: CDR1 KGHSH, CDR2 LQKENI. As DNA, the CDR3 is TGTGCCAGCTCCGTGCGGCAGGGAATCAGCGCGGATCAGCCCCAGCATTTT. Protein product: CASSVRQGISADQPQHF. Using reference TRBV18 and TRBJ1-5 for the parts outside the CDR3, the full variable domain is NAGVMQNPRHLVRRRGQEARLRCSPMKGHSHVYWYRQLPEEGLKFMVYLQKENIIDESGMPKERFSAEFPKEGPSILRIQQVVRGDSAAYFCASSVRQGISADQPQHFGDGTRLSIL.

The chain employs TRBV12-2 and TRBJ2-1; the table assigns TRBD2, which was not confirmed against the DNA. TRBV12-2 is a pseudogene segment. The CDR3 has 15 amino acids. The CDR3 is CASRLGLVFFNEQFF. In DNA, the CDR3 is TGTGCAAGTCGCTTAGGACTAGTCTTTTTCAATGAGCAGTTCTTC.

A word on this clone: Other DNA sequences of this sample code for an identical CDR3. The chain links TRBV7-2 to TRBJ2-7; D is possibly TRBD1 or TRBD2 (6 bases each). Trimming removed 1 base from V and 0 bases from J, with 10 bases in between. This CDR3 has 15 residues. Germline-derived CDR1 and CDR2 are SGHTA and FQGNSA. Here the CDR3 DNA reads TGTGCCAGCAGCTTAGAGGGGGGCAGCTCCTACGAGCAGTACTTC. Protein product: CASSLEGGSSYEQYF.

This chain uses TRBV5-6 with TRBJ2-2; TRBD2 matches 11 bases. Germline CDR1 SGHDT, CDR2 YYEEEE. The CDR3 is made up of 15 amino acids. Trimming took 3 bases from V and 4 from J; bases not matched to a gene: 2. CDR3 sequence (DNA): TGTGCCAGCAGCTCGACTAGCGGGACCACCGGGGAGCTGTTTTTT. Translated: CASSSTSGTTGELFF.

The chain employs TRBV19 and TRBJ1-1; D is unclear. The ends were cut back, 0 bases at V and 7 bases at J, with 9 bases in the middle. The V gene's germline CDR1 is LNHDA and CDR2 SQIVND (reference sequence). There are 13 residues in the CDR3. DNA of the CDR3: TGTGCCAGTAGTATAGATCTCCGTGTTGAAGCTTTCTTT. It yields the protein CASSIDLRVEAFF.

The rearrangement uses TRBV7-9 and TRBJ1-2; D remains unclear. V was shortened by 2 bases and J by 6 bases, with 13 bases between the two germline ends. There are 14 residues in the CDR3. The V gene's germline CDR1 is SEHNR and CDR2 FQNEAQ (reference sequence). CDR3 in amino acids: CASSLRSLNHGYTF. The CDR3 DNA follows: TGTGCCAGCAGCTTAAGAAGTTTAAATCATGGCTACACCTTC.

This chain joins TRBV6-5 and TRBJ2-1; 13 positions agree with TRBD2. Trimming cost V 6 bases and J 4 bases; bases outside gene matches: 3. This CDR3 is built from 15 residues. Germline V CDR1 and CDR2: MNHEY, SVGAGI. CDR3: CASRGLAGRYNEQFF. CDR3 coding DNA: TGTGCCAGCAGGGGACTAGCGGGGCGTTACAATGAGCAGTTCTTC.

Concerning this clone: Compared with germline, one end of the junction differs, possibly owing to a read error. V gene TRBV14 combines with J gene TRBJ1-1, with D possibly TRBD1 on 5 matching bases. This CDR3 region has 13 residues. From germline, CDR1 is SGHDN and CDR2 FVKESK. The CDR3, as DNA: TGTGCCAGCAGCCAAAGGACACACACCGAAGCTTTCTTT. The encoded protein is CASSQRTHTEAFF.

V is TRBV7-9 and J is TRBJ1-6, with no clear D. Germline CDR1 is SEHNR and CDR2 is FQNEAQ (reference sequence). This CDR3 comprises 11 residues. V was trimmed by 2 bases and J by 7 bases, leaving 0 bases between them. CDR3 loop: CASSLNSPLHF. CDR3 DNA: TGTGCCAGCAGCTTAAATTCACCCCTCCACTTT.

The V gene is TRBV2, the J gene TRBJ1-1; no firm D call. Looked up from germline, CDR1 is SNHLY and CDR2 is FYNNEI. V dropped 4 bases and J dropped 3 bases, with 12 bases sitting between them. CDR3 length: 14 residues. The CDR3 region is CASSVRGLDTEAFF. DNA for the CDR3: TGTGCCAGCAGTGTCCGGGGTCTGGACACTGAAGCTTTCTTT.

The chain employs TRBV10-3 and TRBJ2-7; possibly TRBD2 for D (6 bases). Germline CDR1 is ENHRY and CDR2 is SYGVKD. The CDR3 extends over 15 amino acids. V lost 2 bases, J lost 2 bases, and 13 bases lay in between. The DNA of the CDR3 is TGTGCCATCAGTGAGAGCGGGCAAGGAACCTACGAGCAGTACTTC. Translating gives CAISESGQGTYEQYF.

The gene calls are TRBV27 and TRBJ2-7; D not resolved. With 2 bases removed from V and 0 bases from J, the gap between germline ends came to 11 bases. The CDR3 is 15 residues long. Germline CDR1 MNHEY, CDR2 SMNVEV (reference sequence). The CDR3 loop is CASSLINGGSYEQYF. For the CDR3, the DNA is TGTGCCAGCAGTTTAATCAACGGCGGCTCCTACGAGCAGTACTTC.

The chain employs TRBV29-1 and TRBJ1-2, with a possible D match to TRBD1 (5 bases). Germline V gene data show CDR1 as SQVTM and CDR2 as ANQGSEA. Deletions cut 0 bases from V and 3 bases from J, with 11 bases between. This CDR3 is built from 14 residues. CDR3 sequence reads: CSVEDLKGDYGYTF. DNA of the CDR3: TGCAGCGTTGAAGATTTGAAAGGGGACTATGGCTACACCTTC.

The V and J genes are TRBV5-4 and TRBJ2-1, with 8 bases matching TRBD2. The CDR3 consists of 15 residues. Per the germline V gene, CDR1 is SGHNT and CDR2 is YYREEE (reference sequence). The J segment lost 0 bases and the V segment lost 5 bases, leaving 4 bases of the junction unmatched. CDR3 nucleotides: TGTGCCAGCAGGCCTACTAGCGGCTCCTACAATGAGCAGTTCTTC. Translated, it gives CASRPTSGSYNEQFF.